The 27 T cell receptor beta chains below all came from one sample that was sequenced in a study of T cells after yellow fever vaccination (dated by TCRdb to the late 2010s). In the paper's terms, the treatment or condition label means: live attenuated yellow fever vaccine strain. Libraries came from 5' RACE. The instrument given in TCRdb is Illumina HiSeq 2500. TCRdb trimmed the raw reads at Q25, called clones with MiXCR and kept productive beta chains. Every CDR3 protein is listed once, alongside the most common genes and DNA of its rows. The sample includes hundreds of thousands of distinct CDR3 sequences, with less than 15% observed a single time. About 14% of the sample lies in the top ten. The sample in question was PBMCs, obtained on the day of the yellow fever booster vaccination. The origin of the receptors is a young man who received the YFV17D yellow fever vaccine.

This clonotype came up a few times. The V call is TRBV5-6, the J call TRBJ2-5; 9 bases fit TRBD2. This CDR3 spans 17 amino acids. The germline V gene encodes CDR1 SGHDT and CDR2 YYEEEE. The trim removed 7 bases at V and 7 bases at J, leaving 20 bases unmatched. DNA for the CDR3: TGTGCCAGCGCCCTATCTACAAGCGGGAGGCCCCATGGGACCCAGTACTTC. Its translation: CASALSTSGRPHGTQYF.

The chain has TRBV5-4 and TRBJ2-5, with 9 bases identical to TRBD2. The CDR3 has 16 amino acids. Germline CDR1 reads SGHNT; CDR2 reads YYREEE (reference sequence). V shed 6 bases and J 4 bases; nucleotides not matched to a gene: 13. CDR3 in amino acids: CASTAPGSGSIETQYF. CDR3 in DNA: TGTGCCAGCACCGCCCCGGGTAGCGGGAGTATAGAGACCCAGTACTTC.

CDR3 sequence: CASSSEGGREGREQYF. The CDR3 DNA reads TGTGCCAGCAGCTCCGAAGGGGGGCGGGAGGGCCGCGAGCAGTACTTC. This chain links TRBV13 with TRBJ2-7, with 9 bases matching TRBD2. CDR1 is PRHDT, CDR2 FYEKMQ, per germline (reference sequence). The CDR3 extends over 16 amino acids. J lost 6 bases, V lost 4 bases, and 13 bases had no gene match.

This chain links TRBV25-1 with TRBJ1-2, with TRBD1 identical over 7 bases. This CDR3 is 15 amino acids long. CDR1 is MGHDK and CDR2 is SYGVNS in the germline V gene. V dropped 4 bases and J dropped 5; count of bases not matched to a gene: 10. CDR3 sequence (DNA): TGTGCCAGCAGTGCCGACAGGGAACGTGGTTATGGCTACACCTTC. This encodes CASSADRERGYGYTF.

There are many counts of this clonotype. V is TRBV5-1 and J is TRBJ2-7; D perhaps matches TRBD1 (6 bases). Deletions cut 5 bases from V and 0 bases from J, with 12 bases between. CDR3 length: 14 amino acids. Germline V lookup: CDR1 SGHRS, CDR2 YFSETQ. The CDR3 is CASRQGQDSYEQYF. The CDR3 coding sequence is TGCGCCAGCAGGCAGGGGCAGGACTCCTACGAGCAGTACTTC.

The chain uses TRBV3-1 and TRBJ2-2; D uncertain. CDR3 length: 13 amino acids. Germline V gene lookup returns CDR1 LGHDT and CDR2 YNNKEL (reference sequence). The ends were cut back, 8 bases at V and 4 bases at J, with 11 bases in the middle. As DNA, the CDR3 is TGTGCCAGCCGTCTCCTTGCCACCGGGGAGCTGTTTTTT. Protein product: CASRLLATGELFF.

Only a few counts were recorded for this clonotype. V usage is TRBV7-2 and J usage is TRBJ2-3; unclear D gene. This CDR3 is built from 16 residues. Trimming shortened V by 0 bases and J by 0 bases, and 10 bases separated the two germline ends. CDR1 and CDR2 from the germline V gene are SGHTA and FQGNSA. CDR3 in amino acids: CASSLAGSGSTDTQYF. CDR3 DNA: TGTGCCAGCAGCTTAGCGGGTTCCGGTAGCACAGATACGCAGTATTTT.

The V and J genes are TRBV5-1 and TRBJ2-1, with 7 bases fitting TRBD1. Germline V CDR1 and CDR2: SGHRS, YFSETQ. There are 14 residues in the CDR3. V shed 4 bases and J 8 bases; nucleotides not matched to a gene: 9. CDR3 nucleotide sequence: TGCGCCAGCAGCATAAGACAGGGCTTCTATGAGCAGTTCTTC. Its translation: CASSIRQGFYEQFF.

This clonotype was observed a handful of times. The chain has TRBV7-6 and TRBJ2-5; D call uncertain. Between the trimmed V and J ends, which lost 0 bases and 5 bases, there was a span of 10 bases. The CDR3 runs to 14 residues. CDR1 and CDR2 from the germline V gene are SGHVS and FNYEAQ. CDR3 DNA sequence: TGTGCCAGCAGCTTAGCGCCTAGTAGCGAGACCCAGTACTTC. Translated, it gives CASSLAPSSETQYF.

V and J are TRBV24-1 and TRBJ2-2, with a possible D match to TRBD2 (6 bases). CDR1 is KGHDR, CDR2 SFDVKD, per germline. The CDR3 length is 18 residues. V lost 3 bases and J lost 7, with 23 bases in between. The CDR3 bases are TGTGCCACCAGTGATCGCCGGGGAGGAGTTGGGCCGAGCGGGGAGCTGTTTTTT. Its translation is CATSDRRGGVGPSGELFF.

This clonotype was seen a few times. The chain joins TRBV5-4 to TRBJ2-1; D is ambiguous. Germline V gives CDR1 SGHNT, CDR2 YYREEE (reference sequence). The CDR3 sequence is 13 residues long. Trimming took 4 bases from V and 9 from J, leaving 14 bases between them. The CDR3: CASSPSAITEQFF. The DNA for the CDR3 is TGTGCCAGCAGCCCGTCGGCGATCACTGAGCAGTTCTTC.

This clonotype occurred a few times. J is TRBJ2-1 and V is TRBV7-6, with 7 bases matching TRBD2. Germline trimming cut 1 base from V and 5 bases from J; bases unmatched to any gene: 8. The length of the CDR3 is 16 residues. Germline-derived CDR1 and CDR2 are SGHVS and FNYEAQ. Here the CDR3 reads CASSLEFLAANNEQFF. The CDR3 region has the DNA TGTGCCAGCAGCTTAGAGTTCCTAGCGGCTAACAATGAGCAGTTCTTC.

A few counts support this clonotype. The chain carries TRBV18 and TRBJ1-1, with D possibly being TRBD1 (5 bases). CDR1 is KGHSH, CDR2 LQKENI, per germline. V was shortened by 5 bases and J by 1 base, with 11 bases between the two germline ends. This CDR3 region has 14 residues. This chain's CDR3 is CASSVDTANTEAFF. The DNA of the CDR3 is TGTGCCAGCTCAGTGGACACGGCGAACACTGAAGCTTTCTTT.

In DNA form, the CDR3 reads TGTGCCAGCAGCCAAGGCAGGGCAGGGGTGGAGCAGTACTTC. Encoded protein: CASSQGRAGVEQYF. The V and J genes are TRBV7-2 and TRBJ2-7; the D gene is possibly TRBD1 (6 bases). The CDR3 runs to 14 residues. Germline values: CDR1 SGHTA, CDR2 FQGNSA. V was trimmed by 5 bases and J by 7 bases, leaving 18 bases between them.

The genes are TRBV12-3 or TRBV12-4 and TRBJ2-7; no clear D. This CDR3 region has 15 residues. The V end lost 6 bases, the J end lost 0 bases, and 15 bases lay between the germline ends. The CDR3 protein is CASSPGPLSSYEQYF. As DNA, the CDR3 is TGTGCCAGCAGCCCTGGACCGTTAAGCTCCTACGAGCAGTACTTC.

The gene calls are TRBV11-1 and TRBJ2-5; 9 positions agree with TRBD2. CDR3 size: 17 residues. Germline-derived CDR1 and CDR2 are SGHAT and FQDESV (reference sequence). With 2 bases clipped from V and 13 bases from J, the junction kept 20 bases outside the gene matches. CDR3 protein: CASSLSAGGVKTGPRYF. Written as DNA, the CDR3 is TGTGCCAGCAGCTTATCAGCGGGAGGCGTGAAAACCGGTCCGCGGTACTTC.

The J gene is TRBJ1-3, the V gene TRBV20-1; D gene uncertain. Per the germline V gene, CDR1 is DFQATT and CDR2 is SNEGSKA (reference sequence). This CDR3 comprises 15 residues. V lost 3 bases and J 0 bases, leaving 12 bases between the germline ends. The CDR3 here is CSARRRRVSGNTIYF. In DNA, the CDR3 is TGCAGTGCTAGGAGGAGACGCGTCTCTGGAAACACCATATATTTT.

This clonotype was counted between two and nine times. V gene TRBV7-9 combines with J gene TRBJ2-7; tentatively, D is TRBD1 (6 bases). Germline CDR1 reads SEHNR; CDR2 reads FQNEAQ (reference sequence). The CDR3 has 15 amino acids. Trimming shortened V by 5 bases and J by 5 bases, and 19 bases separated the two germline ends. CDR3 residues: CASSQGQFEPNEQYF. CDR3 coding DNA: TGTGCCAGCAGCCAGGGACAATTCGAACCTAACGAGCAGTACTTC.

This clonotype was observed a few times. This chain's CDR3 is CAISPGIRTDTQYF. DNA of the CDR3: TGTGCCATCAGTCCGGGAATCAGGACAGATACGCAGTATTTT. The gene calls are TRBV10-3 and TRBJ2-3; perhaps TRBD2 as D (5 bases). This CDR3 region has 14 residues. The ends were cut back, 5 bases at V and 3 bases at J, with 12 bases in the middle. In germline, CDR1 is ENHRY, CDR2 SYGVKD.

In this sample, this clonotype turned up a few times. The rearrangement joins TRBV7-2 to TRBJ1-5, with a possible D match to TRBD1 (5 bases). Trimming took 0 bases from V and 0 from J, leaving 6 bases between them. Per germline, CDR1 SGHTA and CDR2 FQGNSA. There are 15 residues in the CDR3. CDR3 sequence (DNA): TGTGCCAGCAGCTTAGCGACAGTTAGCAATCAGCCCCAGCATTTT. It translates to CASSLATVSNQPQHF.

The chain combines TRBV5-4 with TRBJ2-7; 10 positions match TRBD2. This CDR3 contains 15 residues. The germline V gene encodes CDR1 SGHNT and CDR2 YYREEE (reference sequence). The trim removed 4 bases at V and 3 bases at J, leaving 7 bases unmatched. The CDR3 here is CASSQGLAEDYEQYF. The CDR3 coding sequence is TGTGCCAGCAGCCAAGGACTAGCGGAGGACTACGAGCAGTACTTC.

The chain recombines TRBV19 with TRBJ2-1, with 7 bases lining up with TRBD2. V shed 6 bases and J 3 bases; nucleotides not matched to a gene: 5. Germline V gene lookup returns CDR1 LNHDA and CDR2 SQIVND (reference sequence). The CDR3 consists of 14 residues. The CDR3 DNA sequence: TGTGCCAGTAGACTCCGGGACTACTACAATGAGCAGTTCTTC. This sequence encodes CASRLRDYYNEQFF.

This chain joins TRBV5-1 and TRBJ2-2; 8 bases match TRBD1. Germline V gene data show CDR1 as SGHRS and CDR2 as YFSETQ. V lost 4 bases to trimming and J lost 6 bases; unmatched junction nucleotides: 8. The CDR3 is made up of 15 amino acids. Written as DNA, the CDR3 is TGCGCCAGCAGCGCTGGGGACAGGCAGGCCGGGGAGCTGTTTTTT. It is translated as CASSAGDRQAGELFF.

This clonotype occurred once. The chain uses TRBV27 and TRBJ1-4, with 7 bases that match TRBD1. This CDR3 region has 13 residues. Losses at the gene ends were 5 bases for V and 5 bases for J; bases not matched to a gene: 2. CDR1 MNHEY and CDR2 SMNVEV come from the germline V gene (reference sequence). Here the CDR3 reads CASSTGDNEKLFF. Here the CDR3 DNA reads TGTGCCAGCAGTACAGGGGACAATGAAAAACTGTTTTTT.

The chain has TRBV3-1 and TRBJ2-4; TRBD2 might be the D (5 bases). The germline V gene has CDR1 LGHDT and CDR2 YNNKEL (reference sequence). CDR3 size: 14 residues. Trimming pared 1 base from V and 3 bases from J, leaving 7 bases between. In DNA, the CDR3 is TGTGCCAGCAGCCAAGGGACTGGCAAAAACATTCAGTACTTC. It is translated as CASSQGTGKNIQYF.

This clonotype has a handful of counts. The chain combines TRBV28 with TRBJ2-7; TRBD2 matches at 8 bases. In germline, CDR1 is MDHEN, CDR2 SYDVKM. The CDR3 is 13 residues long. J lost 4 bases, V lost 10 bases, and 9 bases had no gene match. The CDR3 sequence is CATRGGVGYEQYF. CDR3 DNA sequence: TGTGCCACCCGGGGGGGAGTGGGGTACGAGCAGTACTTC. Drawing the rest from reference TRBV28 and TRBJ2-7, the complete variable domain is DVKVTQSSRYLVKRTGEKVFLECVQDMDHENMFWYRQDPGLGLRLIYFSYDVKMKEKGDIPEGYSVSREKKERFSLILESASTNQTSMYLCATRGGVGYEQYFGPGTRLTVT.

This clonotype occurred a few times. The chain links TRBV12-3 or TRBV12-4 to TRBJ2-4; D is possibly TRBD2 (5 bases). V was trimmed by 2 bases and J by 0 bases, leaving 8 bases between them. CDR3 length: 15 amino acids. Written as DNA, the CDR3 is TGTGCCAGCAGTTTACGGGGTCTAGCCAAAAACATTCAGTACTTC. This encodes CASSLRGLAKNIQYF.